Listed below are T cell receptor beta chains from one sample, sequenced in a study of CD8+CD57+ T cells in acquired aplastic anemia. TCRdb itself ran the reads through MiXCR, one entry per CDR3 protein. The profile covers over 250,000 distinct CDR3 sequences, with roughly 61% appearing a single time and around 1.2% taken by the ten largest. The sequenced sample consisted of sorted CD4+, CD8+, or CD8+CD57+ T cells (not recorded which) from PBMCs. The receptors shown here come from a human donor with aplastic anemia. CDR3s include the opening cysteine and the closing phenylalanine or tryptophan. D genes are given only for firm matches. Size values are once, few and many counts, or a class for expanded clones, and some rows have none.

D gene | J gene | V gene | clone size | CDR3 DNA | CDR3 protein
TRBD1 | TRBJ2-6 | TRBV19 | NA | TGTGCCAGTACTATTGCCGGACAGGGCTACACTGGGGCCAACGTCCTGACTTTC | CASTIAGQGYTGANVLTF
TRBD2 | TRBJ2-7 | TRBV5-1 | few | TGCGCCAGCAGCTGGGGGGAGGGGCGCCCAACTCGAGCCGGCGAGCAGTACTTC | CASSWGEGRPTRAGEQYF
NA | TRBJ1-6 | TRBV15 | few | TGTGCCACCAGCCCCTCGCCCCGGCCGGATTCACCCCTCCACTTT | CATSPSPRPDSPLHF
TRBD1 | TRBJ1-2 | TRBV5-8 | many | TGTGCCAGCAGCCCGGACAGGGCCGGTGGCTACACCTTC | CASSPDRAGGYTF
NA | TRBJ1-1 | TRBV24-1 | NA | TGTGCCACCAGTGGCACCAAGAGACCCGTGAGGGCTTTCTTT | CATSGTKRPVRAFF
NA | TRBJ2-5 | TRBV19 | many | TGTGCCAGCTCTCCCTCCCCCGGAGTGGGGAGTTCGAAGACCCAGTACTTC | CASSPSPGVGSSKTQYF
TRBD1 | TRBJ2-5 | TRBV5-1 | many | TGCGCCAGCAGAATGGACAGGGGGCTGTCGGAGACCCAGTACTTC | CASRMDRGLSETQYF
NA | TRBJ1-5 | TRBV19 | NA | TGTGCCAGTAGTCCAAGGACCCTACGGAATCAGCCCCAGCATTTT | CASSPRTLRNQPQHF
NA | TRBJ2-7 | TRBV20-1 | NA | TGCAGTGCTCTCAGGGAGGAGCGAGTCTACGAGCAGTACTTC | CSALREERVYEQYF
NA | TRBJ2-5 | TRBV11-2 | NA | TGTGCCAGCAGCAGGGAGGAACAGACCCAGTACTTC | CASSREEQTQYF
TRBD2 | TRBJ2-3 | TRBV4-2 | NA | TGTGCCAGCAGCCAAGACGGGACTAGCGACACAGATACGCAGTATTTT | CASSQDGTSDTDTQYF
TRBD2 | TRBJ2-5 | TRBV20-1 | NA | TGCAGTGCTAGAGGCGGGACTAGCGGGGGCCAGTACTTC | CSARGGTSGGQYF
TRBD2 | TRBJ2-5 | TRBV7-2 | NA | TGTGCCAGCATCCGTCGCGGGGGGGCTAGGGAGACCCAGTACTTC | CASIRRGGARETQYF
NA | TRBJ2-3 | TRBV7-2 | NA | TGTGCCAGCACCCCCAGCGGACACACAGATACGCAGTATTTT | CASTPSGHTDTQYF
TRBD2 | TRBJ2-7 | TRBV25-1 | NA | TGTGCCAGCAGTGAGGAGGTACTAGCGGGAGGACTCCGCTACGAGCAGTACTTC | CASSEEVLAGGLRYEQYF
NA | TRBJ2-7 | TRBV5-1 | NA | TGTGCCAGCAGCTTACCCCGCCGACAGCTTCACGAGCAGTACTTC | CASSLPRRQLHEQYF
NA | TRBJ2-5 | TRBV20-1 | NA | TGCAGTGCTAGAGATAGCCGAAGCGAGGAGACCCAGTACTTC | CSARDSRSEETQYF
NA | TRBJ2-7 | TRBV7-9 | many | TGTGCCAGCAGCTTAGTTCCGCTATCCTACGAGCAGTACTTC | CASSLVPLSYEQYF
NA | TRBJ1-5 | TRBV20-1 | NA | TGCAGTGCTAGCCCAGGGGCTCAGCCCCAGCATTTT | CSASPGAQPQHF
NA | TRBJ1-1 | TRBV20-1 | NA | TGCAGTGCTGTTCGATTGAACACTGAAGCTTTCTTT | CSAVRLNTEAFF
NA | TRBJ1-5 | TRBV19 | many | TGTGCCAGTAGTATATCGGGGGGGGCAGGCAATCAGCCCCAGCATTTT | CASSISGGAGNQPQHF
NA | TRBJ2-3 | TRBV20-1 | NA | TGCAGTGCTAGCGCCGGACAGCTAAGCACAGATACGCAGTATTTT | CSASAGQLSTDTQYF
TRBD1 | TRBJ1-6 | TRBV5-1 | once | TGCGCCAGCAGCTTGGTGTCAGGGGGATATTCACCCCTCCACTTT | CASSLVSGGYSPLHF
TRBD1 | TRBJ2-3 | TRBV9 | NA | TGTGCCAGCAGCGGGACAGGGTTAGATACGCAGTATTTT | CASSGTGLDTQYF
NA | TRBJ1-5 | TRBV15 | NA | TGTGCCACCAGTAAGGGCAATCAGCCCCAGCATTTT | CATSKGNQPQHF
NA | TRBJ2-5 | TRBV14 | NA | TGTGCCAGCAGCCAAGGGGGGGTCCAAGAGACCCAGTACTTC | CASSQGGVQETQYF
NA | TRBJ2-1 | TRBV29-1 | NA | TGCAGCGCTGGAGGCGAGCAGTTCTTC | CSAGGEQFF
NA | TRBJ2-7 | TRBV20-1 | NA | TGCAGTGCCCGAGAGGGGGGGCGGGGCGAGCAGTACTTC | CSAREGGRGEQYF
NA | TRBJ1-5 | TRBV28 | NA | TGTGCCAGCAGCCATGGGGGGGAAAATCAGCCCCAGCATTTT | CASSHGGENQPQHF
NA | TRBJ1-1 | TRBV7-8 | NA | TGTGCCAGCAGCTTGATTACGGGGGCGAACACTGAAGCTTTCTTT | CASSLITGANTEAFF
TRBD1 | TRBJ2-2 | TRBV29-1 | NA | TGCAGCGTAGGGACAGTTGACACCGGGGAGCTGTTTTTT | CSVGTVDTGELFF
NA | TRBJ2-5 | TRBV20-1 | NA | TGCAGTGCTAGAGATCCCTTTCAAGAGACCCAGTACTTC | CSARDPFQETQYF
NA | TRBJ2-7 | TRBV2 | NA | TGTGCCAGCAGTCACGAGACAGCGTATCCCTCCTACGAGCAGTACTTC | CASSHETAYPSYEQYF
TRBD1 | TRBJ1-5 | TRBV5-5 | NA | TGTGCCAGCAGCGAGGGGGCGGGGGATCAGCCCCAGCATTTT | CASSEGAGDQPQHF
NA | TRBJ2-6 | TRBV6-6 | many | TGTGCCAGCAGTTACCAGATACGGCAGTTAAGTAGCTCTGGGGCCAACGTCCTGACTTTC | CASSYQIRQLSSSGANVLTF
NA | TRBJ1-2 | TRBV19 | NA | TGTGCCAGTAGTATAGCCAATAACTATGGCTACACCTTC | CASSIANNYGYTF
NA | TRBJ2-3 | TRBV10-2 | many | TGCGCCACGACGGGACTCACCACAGATACGCAGTATTTT | CATTGLTTDTQYF